This T cell receptor (beta chain) was sequenced in a study of T-cell reconstitution after alpha-beta-depleted transplantation in children. Concerning this clonotype itself: Its antigen is as yet unknown.

It was with unique molecular identifiers that the TCRbeta library was prepared. TCRdb itself ran the PCR reads through MiXCR, one entry per CDR3 protein. The repertoire holds over 200,000 distinct CDR3 sequences, roughly 15% seen once, with 43% in the top ten. Germline V lookup: CDR1 LGHDT, CDR2 YNNKEL (reference sequence). V was clipped by 6 bases and J by 1 base, with 10 bases between them. The CDR3 spans 14 residues. General study results and limits: Expanded graft clones numbering several hundred reportedly gave rise to alpha-beta T cells about two months after transplant.

The rearrangement joins TRBV3-1 to TRBJ2-1; D might be TRBD2 (6 bases). The clonotype comes from a male patient under 10 years old who had a stem cell transplant for acute lymphoblastic leukemia, so the T cells may come from the graft donor. The specimen comprised PBMCs, mostly from graft donor cells, sampled 360 days after TCRalphabeta/CD19-depleted stem cell transplant. The CDR3 DNA follows: TGTGCCAGCAGGCCTAGCGTATCCTACAATGAGCAGTTCTTC. Residues: CASRPSVSYNEQFF.